The rows below give T cell receptor beta chains drawn from one sample of a study of blood T cell repertoires in COVID-19. Generated by immunoSEQ multiplex PCR, the TCRdb table keeps only in-frame clones and is missing some. The top ten hold 2% to 2.5% of the sample, which has some 230,000 clones, just over 85% seen once. Sequencing was performed on peripheral blood. These receptors all stem from a man aged 25 to 40 who had recovered from COVID-19. Both conserved end residues are trimmed from each CDR3. A clone size is listed for some rows: how often the clone was seen (once, few, many), or a class if it is expanded.

v_call	cdr3_length	clone_size	cdr3_aa
TRBV27	13	.	ASSLAVGWRTEAF
TRBV7-9	10	.	ASSLPVLTQY
TRBV6-1	14	.	ASSEYSGGRTDTQY
TRBV6-6	13	.	ASSYSTGQVYEQY
TRBV7-2	10	once	ASSLLTDTQY
TRBV5-4	13	.	ASSPDRSNTGELF
TRBV7-9	11	once	ASSRTDTGELF
TRBV18	13	.	ASSPEQAAGNTIY
TRBV24-1	12	.	ATAGRGPGEKLF
TRBV12-1	12	.	ATEPRGEFHGYT
TRBV15	13	.	ATSREGTAYYEQY
TRBV7-2	12	.	ASQSGGPPETQY
TRBV30	14	.	AWIPGSGNYNSPLH
TRBV6-4	13	.	ASSEKAGMNTEAF
TRBV6-6	12	.	ASSSRGTGEIQY
TRBV18	11	.	ASSPRPGDEQY
TRBV5-4	10	.	ASSFGGTEAF
TRBV12-3/TRBV12-4	11	.	ASSSSGYRGYT
TRBV10-1	12	.	ASSGGGTNNEQF
TRBV7-2	14	.	ASSLRAGYYSWELF
TRBV9	14	.	ASSFLLGHSNTEAF
TRBV27	14	.	ASRDRARAANEKLF
TRBV5-4	12	.	ASSSGQVAYEQY
TRBV7-9	11	.	ASSLNEAYGYT
TRBV11-2	13	.	ASSLVGGEADTQY
TRBV6-1	10	.	ASSEYGEENT
TRBV18	11	.	ASSPPSVGTQY
TRBV11-3	16	few	ASSLDRWLAGPNNEQF
TRBV5-1	10	.	ASSADQETQY
TRBV4-1	12	few	ASSEDFSYNEQF
TRBV7-8	12	.	ASSFREGLDEAF
TRBV5-1	10	.	ASSLGGSEQF
TRBV6-6	12	.	ASRSTGSSYEQY
TRBV19	13	.	ASSPAGAGGYGYT
TRBV30	15	.	AGATSGGQSSYNEQF
TRBV19	13	.	ASSKVGTGINEQF
TRBV11-2	12	.	ASSLDDRGTEAF
TRBV6-2/TRBV6-3	12	few	ASSYPRGLRGYT
TRBV6-2/TRBV6-3	12	.	ASSYGGATDTQY
TRBV12-5	13	.	ASGLAGQGYYGYT
TRBV6-5	12	once	ASSLGQGRYGYT
TRBV6-4	12	.	ASRETGRDTEAF
TRBV3-1/TRBV3-2	11	.	ASRGATNEKLF
TRBV5-6	12	.	ASSPGGIDSPLH
TRBV19	12	.	ASRQGRGDTEAF
TRBV27	15	.	ASSLVGLGGAKNIQY
TRBV2	13	once	ASTWTVGDSYEQY
TRBV5-1	12	.	ASSLQDTSYEQY
TRBV7-9	13	.	ASSYSGGFYNEQF
TRBV6-6	17	.	ASSHGLAGGGSSYNEQF
TRBV6-1	14	many	ASSAPDRVVLGPQH
TRBV20-1	11	.	SASYGGTNEQF
TRBV6-1	12	.	ASSERQGPDTQY
TRBV6-5	9	.	ASTAGYGYT
TRBV29-1	11	.	SVDPRGYNEQF
TRBV29-1	12	.	SAHTQGPSYEQY
TRBV21-1	11	.	ASSKGDREKPF
TRBV5-1	15	.	ASSLATGTGEIQTQY
TRBV29-1	12	few	SVEGGPGIYEQY
TRBV18	12	.	ASSSDTMNTEAF